This T cell receptor beta chain originates from a study of tumor-infiltrating lymphocytes in primary liver carcinoma (dated by TCRdb to about 2017). For the study in its entirety: Roughly 5 patients with histopathologically diagnosed primary liver carcinoma underwent surgical resection in China between 2015 and 2016. Reproducibility between technical replicate repertoires was high, with correlation coefficients above 0.95 and mean shared-clone rates about 0.89. Hepatocellular carcinoma (four) or combined HCC and intrahepatic cholangiocarcinoma (one) was present in the five patients, who were three men and two women aged 30 to 69 years. Roughly 3.5 to 7.5 million productive TCRbeta reads were obtained per sample, and no significant difference in read depth was found between tissue types. The five patients had tumors of stage T1-T3 N0M0, with maximum diameters ranging from roughly 4.2 to 11 cm. Across five regions of each liver tumor, along with adjacent normal tissue and blood, the study brought together TCRbeta repertoire sequencing, expression microarrays and whole-exome sequencing. A total of roughly 35 specimens from 5 patients went through TCRbeta repertoire sequencing, namely 25 tumor regions, 5 adjacent noncancerous liver tissues and 5 peripheral blood samples. What the study reported, not specific to this receptor: Because only the TCR beta chain was sequenced and unpaired alpha chains were not captured, true repertoire diversity is likely underestimated. Repertoire overlap was higher between tumor regions (mean about 35%) than tumor-adjacent (approximately 17%) or tumor-blood (approximately 14%) pairs, consistent with antigen-driven expansion. The top 250 clones made up a significantly larger repertoire fraction in tumors than in blood (p = 0.039). Because the samples were bulk and unsorted, CD4+ and CD8+ T cell repertoires could not be compared. With just a few patients in the study, the authors point out that the findings should be validated in a larger study.

Note on this clonotype: Its antigen is not yet known. Within one base of it there is no much larger clone, and no base qualities were kept.

Starting from 450 to 500 ng total RNA, TCRbeta-specific cDNA was produced by reverse transcription with a constant-region primer and ProtoScript II reverse transcriptase. The TCRbeta libraries were prepared through three rounds of nested multiplex PCR following a slightly modified ARM-PCR procedure. Sample barcodes and Illumina adapters were added in a final 25-cycle PCR using Deep VentR polymerase. Before sequencing, amplicons of 200-500 bp were gel-purified using a QIAquick gel extraction kit. An Illumina HiSeq 2500 was used to sequence the TCRbeta amplicons with 250-bp paired-end reads. In the original analysis: Trimmomatic v0.33 was used to quality-trim the reads, and FLASH v1.2.11 was used to merge paired reads so that full CDR3 sequences could be recovered. V, D and J germline segments were assigned to the rearranged TCRbeta sequences by MiGEC v1.2.1b. VDJtools v1.0.0 computed clonotype statistics and Shannon-Wiener diversity indices. To cut down on sampling bias, every analysis after diversity analysis relied on just the 250 most abundant clonotypes from each sample. Through fastp at Q25 and MiXCR, TCRdb rebuilt clones from the public reads, retaining in-frame beta chains. Every entry covers one CDR3 protein and lists the most common genes and DNA from its rows. The V and J calls reflect TCRdb's pipeline rather than the authors' work. This sample holds roughly 330,000 distinct CDR3 sequences; around three fifths were observed only once. The ten most abundant clones make up approximately 5.9% of the sample.

TRIzol reagent was used to extract blood RNA from unsorted whole blood, while the DNeasy Blood & Tissue kit provided the germline DNA. At the time of sampling, the patients were treatment-naive and had chronic HBV infection. Before surgery, approximately 3.7 milliliters of peripheral blood were drawn into K2EDTA tubes. Sequencing was done on a sample of peripheral blood. This sequence was found in a man in his forties or fifties with primary liver carcinoma and hepatitis B virus infection.

The DNA sequence reads TGTGCCAGCAGCTCAGGGGGGTACAGGGGTAACAAAAACATTCAGTACTTC. This encodes CASSSGGYRGNKNIQYF. The rearranged segments are TRBV7-9 and TRBJ2-4; a tentative D call is TRBD1 (7 bases match). In the germline V gene (reference sequence), CDR1 corresponds to SEHNR and CDR2 to FQNEAQ. V is shortened by 4 bases, J by 3 bases, and the region joining them spans 19 bases. Spanning cysteine to phenylalanine, the CDR3 consists of 17 amino acids. Only the CDR3 DNA is retained, 51 bases long and in frame from the first base.